What follows are 31 T cell receptor beta chains derived from one specimen sequenced in a study of cytomegalovirus exposure and HLA in healthy donors. The PCR was carried out with 60 Vbeta primers and 13 Jbeta primers. The assay was immunoSEQ multiplex PCR, and TCRdb's table has in-frame clones only and misses some. The top ten hold approximately 15% of the sample, which has 120,000 to 150,000 clones, roughly two thirds seen once. Sequenced: PBMCs. The source is a human donor in good health.

V gene TRBV4-1 combines with J gene TRBJ2-3; 8 positions agree with TRBD2. Germline V gene data show CDR1 as MGHRA and CDR2 as YSYEKL. The CDR3 consists of 18 residues. The junction had 9 bases not matched to a gene; V was cut back by 0 bases and J by 1 base. CDR3 DNA sequence: TGCGCCAGCAGCCAAGAGGGAAAGGCTAGCGGGCGCACAGATACGCAGTATTTT. Translated: CASSQEGKASGRTDTQYF.

This chain uses TRBV11-2 with TRBJ2-7, with 14 positions matching TRBD2. This CDR3 has 16 amino acids. Germline lookup yields CDR1 SGHAT and CDR2 FQNNGV. The ends lost 5 bases at V and 5 bases at J; junction bases unmatched: 8. In DNA form, the CDR3 reads TGTGCCAGCAGCAATCGACTAGCGGGAGGGCCTCACGAGCAGTACTTC. Its protein is CASSNRLAGGPHEQYF.

The gene calls are TRBV10-3 and TRBJ2-1, with 10 bases fitting TRBD1. This CDR3 contains 14 residues. J lost 7 bases, V lost 7 bases, and 7 bases had no gene match. Germline V lookup: CDR1 ENHRY, CDR2 SYGVKD. The CDR3 bases are TGTGCCATCAAAGATCCGGGACAGGGGAATGAGCAGTTCTTC. The encoded protein is CAIKDPGQGNEQFF.

The chain combines TRBV7-9 with TRBJ1-5; 8 positions match TRBD1. CDR1 and CDR2 (germline): SEHNR, FQNEAQ (reference sequence). After removal of 3 bases from V and 6 bases from J, the junction contained 4 bases not matched to a gene. This CDR3 comprises 14 residues. The CDR3 nucleotides read TGTGCCAGCAGCTTCGAACAGGGGGGTCAGCCCCAGCATTTT. It translates to CASSFEQGGQPQHF.

The V gene is TRBV13, the J gene TRBJ2-1; D ambiguous. The V end was cut by 0 bases, the J end by 9 bases, with 6 bases between. This CDR3 contains 12 residues. Germline CDR1 PRHDT, CDR2 FYEKMQ (reference sequence). CDR3 coding DNA: TGTGCCAGCAGCTTAGGTACCAGTGAGCAGTTCTTC. It encodes CASSLGTSEQFF.

This rearrangement joins TRBV6-5 to TRBJ2-7; D is perhaps TRBD1 (6 bases). V was trimmed by 4 bases and J by 0 bases, leaving 10 bases between them. This CDR3 contains 14 residues. Germline CDR1 MNHEY, CDR2 SVGAGI. CDR3 residues: CASSFSTGSYEQYF. In nucleotides, the CDR3 is TGTGCCAGCAGTTTTTCGACAGGCTCCTACGAGCAGTACTTC.

This clone was seen only a few times. The V gene is TRBV6-5, the J gene TRBJ2-4, with TRBD2 as a possible D gene (5 bases). Germline CDR1 and CDR2: MNHEY and SVGAGI. Deletions cut 5 bases from V and 1 base from J, with 12 bases between. CDR3 length equals 15 residues. The CDR3 sequence is CASSRGMRAKNIQYF. In nucleotides, the CDR3 is TGTGCCAGCAGTCGAGGGATGAGGGCCAAAAACATTCAGTACTTC.

The V call is TRBV28, the J call TRBJ2-1; D is unclear. The CDR3 sequence is 11 residues long. From germline, CDR1 is MDHEN and CDR2 SYDVKM. The germline V and J ends were trimmed by 6 bases and 10 bases, with 10 bases remaining between them. CDR3 sequence reads: CASSKVREQFF. CDR3 nucleotide sequence: TGTGCCAGCAGCAAAGTACGGGAGCAGTTCTTC.

This chain uses TRBV7-3 with TRBJ2-1; 9 bases agree with TRBD2. V lost 4 bases, J lost 2 bases, and 9 bases stayed unmatched. Germline values: CDR1 SGHTA, CDR2 FQGTGA. This CDR3 comprises 17 residues. The CDR3 nucleotides are TGTGCCAGCAGCTCCCCTAGCGGGGACCGACCCTACAATGAGCAGTTCTTC. Translation gives CASSSPSGDRPYNEQFF.

The chain uses TRBV7-9 and TRBJ2-7; D is possibly TRBD1 (6 bases). Germline V lookup: CDR1 SEHNR, CDR2 FQNEAQ (reference sequence). The CDR3 totals 13 residues. V shed 6 bases and J shed 2 bases, with 11 bases lying between them. The chain's CDR3 is CASRAGGAYEQYF. The CDR3 bases are TGTGCCAGCAGAGCTGGGGGCGCCTACGAGCAGTACTTC.

The rearrangement links TRBV7-6 to TRBJ1-2; no definite D call. Germline V gene lookup returns CDR1 SGHVS and CDR2 FNYEAQ. This CDR3 has 14 amino acids. The ends were cut back, 5 bases at V and 8 bases at J, with 18 bases in the middle. In DNA, the CDR3 is TGTGCCAGCAGCCCAGTGGGCCAGGCGGGGGGCTACACCTTC. Protein: CASSPVGQAGGYTF.

Relative to its sample, this clone is medium-sized. The chain employs TRBV6-6 and TRBJ1-3, with D possibly matching TRBD1 (5 bases). Between the trimmed V and J ends, which lost 0 bases and 4 bases, there was a span of 13 bases. Germline lookup yields CDR1 MNHNY and CDR2 SVGAGI (reference sequence). CDR3 length: 16 amino acids. CDR3 bases: TGTGCCAGCAGTTACTCCGTGCAGGGCGGAGGAAACACCATATATTTT. This codes for CASSYSVQGGGNTIYF.

The chain employs TRBV13 and TRBJ2-7, with 10 positions matching TRBD1. The germline V gene has CDR1 PRHDT and CDR2 FYEKMQ (reference sequence). Trimming cost V 4 bases and J 2 bases; bases outside gene matches: 5. The CDR3 spans 15 residues. This chain's CDR3 is CASSSDRGKTYEQYF. The DNA for the CDR3 is TGTGCCAGCAGCTCGGACAGGGGGAAGACCTACGAGCAGTACTTC. Together with reference TRBV13 and TRBJ2-7, the CDR3 gives the full variable domain: AAGVIQSPRHLIKEKRETATLKCYPIPRHDTVYWYQQGPGQDPQFLISFYEKMQSDKGSIPDRFSAQQFSDYHSELNMSSLELGDSALYFCASSSDRGKTYEQYFGPGTRLTVT.

This chain joins TRBV5-5 and TRBJ1-1; no definite D call. The CDR3 spans 13 residues. V dropped 2 bases and J dropped 0 bases, with 5 bases sitting between them. Per germline, CDR1 SGHKS and CDR2 YYEKEE (reference sequence). CDR3 bases: TGTGCCAGCAGCTTAGAGATGAACACTGAAGCTTTCTTT. Translating gives CASSLEMNTEAFF. Complete variable domain (other parts from reference TRBV5-5 and TRBJ1-1): DAGVTQSPTHLIKTRGQQVTLRCSPISGHKSVSWYQQVLGQGPQFIFQYYEKEERGRGNFPDRFSARQFPNYSSELNVNALLLGDSALYLCASSLEMNTEAFFGQGTRLTVV.

The chain uses TRBV7-8 and TRBJ2-2, with TRBD1 matching 7 bases. With V trimmed by 5 bases and J by 7 bases, 10 bases remained unmatched. CDR1 is SGHVS, CDR2 FQNEAQ, per germline. The CDR3 spans 15 residues. The CDR3 DNA reads as TGTGCCAGCAGCGCTCGGGACAGTAGATACGGGGAGCTGTTTTTT. Residues: CASSARDSRYGELFF.

This chain uses TRBV2 with TRBJ2-5; 15 bases are shared with TRBD2. V dropped 6 bases and J dropped 4; count of bases not matched to a gene: 6. CDR1 and CDR2 from the germline V gene are SNHLY and FYNNEI. This CDR3 comprises 16 residues. Written as DNA, the CDR3 is TGTGCCAGCAGGGGACTAGCGGGAGGATCTTCAGAGACCCAGTACTTC. Encoded protein: CASRGLAGGSSETQYF.

The V and J genes are TRBV10-3 and TRBJ2-5, with D possibly TRBD2 on 5 matching bases. V was clipped by 0 bases and J by 7 bases, with 9 bases between them. Germline V lookup: CDR1 ENHRY, CDR2 SYGVKD. There are 13 residues in the CDR3. This CDR3 reads CAISESGVGTQYF. The DNA for the CDR3 is TGTGCCATCAGTGAGTCCGGGGTAGGGACCCAGTACTTC.

The chain carries TRBV14 and TRBJ1-2, with 7 bases identical to TRBD1. This CDR3 has 12 residues. J lost 6 bases, V lost 6 bases, and 4 bases had no gene match. Germline-derived CDR1 and CDR2 are SGHDN and FVKESK. The CDR3 DNA reads TGTGCCAGCAGTGGGACAGTCCATGGCTACACCTTC. Its translation is CASSGTVHGYTF.

This chain links TRBV19 with TRBJ1-5; 9 nucleotides line up with TRBD1. Germline V lookup: CDR1 LNHDA, CDR2 SQIVND (reference sequence). The CDR3 sequence is 15 residues long. Losses at the gene ends were 0 bases for V and 4 bases for J; bases not matched to a gene: 1. The chain's CDR3 is CASSIEGQGNQPQHF. The CDR3 bases are TGTGCCAGTAGTATAGAAGGACAGGGGAATCAGCCCCAGCATTTT.

This chain joins TRBV5-1 and TRBJ2-3; D might be TRBD1 (5 bases). V was shortened by 4 bases and J by 3 bases, with 12 bases between the two germline ends. Germline V gene data show CDR1 as SGHRS and CDR2 as YFSETQ. The CDR3 has 14 amino acids. CDR3: CASSRDSSTDTQYF. In nucleotides, the CDR3 is TGCGCCAGCAGCCGTGACAGTTCAACAGATACGCAGTATTTT.

The chain's CDR3 is CATSSSSGTANEKLFF. DNA for the CDR3: TGTGCCACCAGCAGTTCCTCCGGGACAGCAAATGAAAAACTGTTTTTT. The chain carries TRBV15 and TRBJ1-4, with TRBD1 identical over 7 bases. Germline V gene data show CDR1 as LNHNV and CDR2 as YYDKDF (reference sequence). V dropped 3 bases and J dropped 5; count of bases not matched to a gene: 9. CDR3 length: 16 residues.

This chain connects TRBV29-1 to TRBJ1-5; TRBD1 matches 10 bases. After removal of 4 bases from V and 6 bases from J, the junction contained 3 bases not matched to a gene. The CDR3 spans 13 residues. Per the germline V gene, CDR1 is SQVTM and CDR2 is ANQGSEA. The CDR3 DNA sequence: TGCAGCGTTGGACAGGGGGCGGGTCAGCCCCAGCATTTT. Translating gives CSVGQGAGQPQHF. Full variable domain (missing parts from reference TRBV29-1 and TRBJ1-5): SAVISQKPSRDICQRGTSLTIQCQVDSQVTMMFWYRQQPGQSLTLIATANQGSEATYESGFVIDKFPISRPNLTFSTLTVSNMSPEDSSIYLCSVGQGAGQPQHFGDGTRLSIL.

The chain is built from TRBV7-6 and TRBJ2-5; 11 nucleotides match TRBD2. The CDR3 is 15 amino acids. V trimming: 4 bases; J trimming: 3 bases; junction bases outside the gene matches: 4. Germline V lookup: CDR1 SGHVS, CDR2 FNYEAQ. CDR3 DNA: TGTGCCAGCAGCTCTGGACTAGCGGGCAAAGAGACCCAGTACTTC. It encodes CASSSGLAGKETQYF.

The V gene is TRBV5-4, the J gene TRBJ2-2; TRBD1 matches at 12 bases. Per the germline V gene, CDR1 is SGHNT and CDR2 is YYREEE (reference sequence). This CDR3 has 15 residues. The V segment lost 4 bases and the J segment 7 bases; nucleotides outside the gene matches: 5. The CDR3 DNA is TGTGCCAGCAGCCAGGGACAGGGGGCGCACGGGGAGCTGTTTTTT. It is translated as CASSQGQGAHGELFF.

The chain employs TRBV2 and TRBJ2-5; no clear D. The DNA end favors TRBJ2-7, so the J call may be wrong. The CDR3 has 10 amino acids. Germline-derived CDR1 and CDR2 are SNHLY and FYNNEI. The CDR3 nucleotides are TGTGCCAGCAGGGGCCACGAGCAGTACTTC. This translates into CASRGHEQYF.

The chain has TRBV19 and TRBJ1-1, with TRBD1 as a possible D gene (6 bases). CDR1 is LNHDA and CDR2 is SQIVND in the germline V gene (reference sequence). This CDR3 has 15 residues. V shed 6 bases and J shed 0 bases, with 14 bases lying between them. The CDR3 reads CASSTTGTLNTEAFF. CDR3 in DNA: TGTGCCAGTAGCACAACCGGGACATTGAACACTGAAGCTTTCTTT.

V and J are TRBV5-1 and TRBJ2-7; 8 bases match TRBD1. The CDR3 is 13 residues long. After removal of 4 bases from V and 6 bases from J, the junction contained 6 bases not matched to a gene. Germline values: CDR1 SGHRS, CDR2 YFSETQ. CDR3 loop: CASSPGQGGEQYF. Here the CDR3 DNA reads TGCGCCAGCAGCCCCGGACAGGGAGGCGAGCAGTACTTC.

This chain uses TRBV5-1 with TRBJ2-7, with D hard to call. The germline gives CDR1 SGHRS, CDR2 YFSETQ. The CDR3 covers 14 residues. Trimming stripped 1 base from V and 7 bases from J, with 15 bases between. The CDR3 region is CASSLSTRMTEQYF. The CDR3 DNA is TGCGCCAGCAGCTTGTCGACAAGGATGACAGAGCAGTACTTC.

This clone was counted only a few times. V is TRBV5-4 and J is TRBJ2-3; tentative D call: TRBD2 (5 bases). V lost 1 base, J lost 4 bases, and 10 bases lay in between. The germline CDR1 and CDR2 sequences are SGHNT and YYREEE (reference sequence). The CDR3 runs 14 residues. The CDR3 region has the DNA TGTGCCAGCAGCTTGATAGCCGGGGCAGATACGCAGTATTTT. This sequence encodes CASSLIAGADTQYF. The complete variable domain, with remaining parts taken from reference TRBV5-4 and TRBJ2-3, reads ETGVTQSPTHLIKTRGQQVTLRCSSQSGHNTVSWYQQALGQGPQFIFQYYREEENGRGNFPPRFSGLQFPNYSSELNVNALELDDSALYLCASSLIAGADTQYFGPGTRLTVL.

The rearrangement links TRBV9 to TRBJ2-5; 14 bases agree with TRBD2. Per the germline V gene, CDR1 is SGDLS and CDR2 is YYNGEE. The CDR3 has 17 amino acids. The junction had 10 bases not matched to a gene; V was cut back by 2 bases and J by 7 bases. CDR3 sequence (DNA): TGTGCCAGCAGCGTCGGGACTAGCGGGAGTGCTTTGGGGACCCAGTACTTC. Its translation is CASSVGTSGSALGTQYF. The entire variable domain, with the rest obtained from reference TRBV9 and TRBJ2-5, is as follows: DSGVTQTPKHLITATGQRVTLRCSPRSGDLSVYWYQQSLDQGLQFLIQYYNGEERAKGNILERFSAQQFPDLHSELNLSSLELGDSALYFCASSVGTSGSALGTQYFGPGTRLLVL.

This chain uses TRBV10-3 with TRBJ2-7, with a weak D call TRBD1 (7 bases). The CDR3 consists of 12 residues. Germline V CDR1 and CDR2: ENHRY, SYGVKD. The V and J ends lost 11 bases and 5 bases respectively, with 16 bases between them. CDR3 DNA sequence: TGTGCCGTTACGGGGGACAGTGACGAGCAGTACTTC. Translated, it gives CAVTGDSDEQYF.